The T cell receptor beta chain under discussion was sequenced for a study of identical twins (dated by TCRdb to about 2016). About the full investigation: To test whether fetal clonotypes persist, this study deep-sequenced TCR alpha and beta repertoires from monozygotic twins, from unrelated adults of various ages, and from cord blood. To rule out contamination, replicate twin experiments were performed at different times with different library preparation protocols.

Notes on this clonotype: Its antigen remains unidentified. No clone much larger than this one lies a single base away; base qualities are absent.

All donors were healthy Caucasians. Three pairs of female monozygotic twins, all aged about 18 to 29 years, made up the twin cohort. The RNA used for TCR libraries was isolated from peripheral blood mononuclear cells. For CDR1 and CDR2, the germline V gene lists SGHVS and FQNEAQ. There are 13 amino acids in the CDR3, from cysteine to phenylalanine inclusive. Here the CDR3 DNA is all that survives: 39 bases in frame from base 1. V is shortened by 10 bases, J by 8 bases, and the region joining them spans 18 bases. Points the paper makes about the study in general: Recombination models systematically underestimated out-of-frame TCR alpha sharing in monozygotic twins but agreed with sharing between unrelated individuals. Excess twin sharing in beta out-of-frame sequences was weaker because fewer shared sequences lowered the signal-to-noise ratio. Fewer insertions were carried by abundant cord blood beta clonotypes; a weaker similar trend was observed in young adult naive repertoires, while no such trend was observed in memory repertoires. Invariant T cells such as MAIT and iNKT could partly confound zero-insertion analyses, though diverse VJ usage argued against this for most clonotypes. Out-of-frame TCR alpha sequences shared between twins showed an excess of low generation-probability sequences compared with coincidental sharing between unrelated individuals. Conclusions relied on cross-sectional statistical analysis, since the same donors could not be followed over many years.

Receptors were amplified or captured by 5' RACE. The sequencing machine was an Illumina HiSeq 2000. A universal primer binding site was introduced by template switching, and a unique molecular identifier was present in the final cDNA, enabling accurate counting of TCR cDNA molecules. Specific primers in the conserved constant-segment region were used to synthesize first-strand cDNA for TCR alpha and beta chains. Each cDNA library was double barcoded, with a SMART-Mk sample barcode plus Illumina barcodes, to control for contamination. TruSeq adapter sequences and Illumina sample barcodes were added in two successive PCR steps. The Illumina HiSeq platform was used with custom primers to sequence TCR alpha and beta cDNA libraries. In the paper's pipeline: Raw reads were processed with MiGEC to extract unique molecular identifiers, and MiXCR was used to determine CDR3 positions. For each individual, recombination models were inferred using an EM algorithm with the repgenHMM and IGoR tools. The analysis of shared clonotypes was done with the tcR package in R, with sharing normalized by the product of cloneset sizes. To study raw recombination free of thymic and clonal selection effects, out-of-frame nonproductive sequences were analyzed. The public reads were run again by TCRdb, first through fastp at Q25 and then through MiXCR, and only productive beta chains were kept. Every distinct CDR3 protein forms one entry, paired with its most common genes and DNA. TCRdb, rather than the study authors, made the V and J calls. The table for this sample lists some 690,000 distinct CDR3 sequences; about 20% of them were counted only once. The top ten clones comprise around 4.5% of the sample.

These data were also filed under a second study, of T cells expressing NK-cell markers. The other study reports the following: In sorted CD3+CD56+NKG2C+, CD3+CD56+NKG2C- and CD3+CD56-NKG2C+ T-cell subsets from several donors, TCR beta-chain repertoires were profiled. Of the eight sequenced donors, seven were found to be HCMV-seropositive and one was found to be HCMV-seronegative. In several experiments an anti-gammadeltaTCR antibody was added to restrict sorting to alphabetaTCR-expressing T cells. In more than five donors, the dominant CD3+CD56+NKG2C+ clonotypes were found to rank among the top 10 CD8+ clonotypes and to make up about 1.0-7.5% of CD8+ T cells. Those dominant clonotypes were again the most abundant among CD3+CD56-NKG2C+ cells in a handful of donors, at about 28.3-65%. Whether the expanded NKG2C-expressing T cell clones were specific for HCMV antigens remained unclear. Randomly selected healthy volunteers, three men and five women, were used as the eight sequenced donors. HCMV serostatus was determined by detecting HCMV-specific IgG in serum with a commercial ELISA kit. For over five donors, unsorted PBMC were also used to sequence bulk peripheral blood T-cell repertoires. Reads were demultiplexed and grouped by UMI with MIGEC, and clonotypes were assembled and quantified with MiTCR. To exclude erroneous sequences, any TCR cDNA sequence not supported by at least two reads was discarded. The tcR package was used for downstream repertoire analysis, with clonotypes matched between fractions based on CDR3 nucleotide sequence plus V segment. VDJmatch was used to annotate antigen specificity against VDJdb, with one amino acid substitution in CDR3 allowed.

Recombination linked TRBV7-8 to TRBJ2-1; the D gene is perhaps TRBD2, on 5 matching bases. The origin of this receptor is a woman aged 18-29 years in good health. Sequenced sample: PBMCs. The bases read TGTGCCATGAGCCCCTGGACCGGGGATGAGCAGTTCTTC. This encodes CAMSPWTGDEQFF.